Listed below are T cell receptor beta chains from one sample, sequenced in a study of T-cell memory formation after mild COVID-19. One entry per CDR3 protein, called by TCRdb with MiXCR from the 5' RACE reads. Here the sample spans hundreds of thousands of distinct CDR3 sequences, approximately 15% being singletons. Sample: PBMCs or a T cell subset sorted from them (not recorded which). The receptor source for this set is a man younger than 35 who had mild COVID-19 (a few samples of this study predate the infection). Cell type and time point are not known. Both conserved end residues are part of each CDR3. A D gene is named only where the DNA matches it firmly. The size of a clone is reported for some rows only, either as once, few or many, or as a class for expanded clones.

CDR3 length: 15
clone size: .
V gene: TRBV20-1
D gene: .
J gene: TRBJ2-1
CDR3 DNA: TGCAGTGCTCGGCCGGGGGACCTTCCCTATAATGAGCAGTTCTTC
CDR3 protein: CSARPGDLPYNEQFF

CDR3 length: 14
clone size: .
V gene: TRBV6-2/TRBV6-3
D gene: .
J gene: TRBJ1-5
CDR3 DNA: TGTGCCAGCAGTTACGGAGGGTCGAGGCGGCCCCAGCATTTT
CDR3 protein: CASSYGGSRRPQHF

CDR3 length: 11
clone size: .
V gene: TRBV28
D gene: .
J gene: TRBJ1-4
CDR3 DNA: TGTGCCAGCAGGGGACGAGAAAAACTGTTTTTT
CDR3 protein: CASRGREKLFF

CDR3 length: 14
clone size: few
V gene: TRBV20-1
D gene: TRBD1
J gene: TRBJ1-6
CDR3 DNA: TGCAGTGCTGGGGACAGCTCCTATAATTCACCCCTCCACTTT
CDR3 protein: CSAGDSSYNSPLHF

CDR3 length: 14
clone size: .
V gene: TRBV4-3
D gene: .
J gene: TRBJ1-5
CDR3 DNA: TGCGCCAGCAGCCAAGAGTTGGATAATCAGCCCCAGCATTTT
CDR3 protein: CASSQELDNQPQHF

CDR3 length: 11
clone size: few
V gene: TRBV6-2/TRBV6-3
D gene: .
J gene: TRBJ2-2
CDR3 DNA: TGTGCCAGCAGGATGAACGGGGAGCTGTTTTTT
CDR3 protein: CASRMNGELFF

CDR3 length: 14
clone size: .
V gene: TRBV12-5
D gene: .
J gene: TRBJ2-2
CDR3 DNA: TGTGCTAGTGGTCGGACAGTAGACACCGGGGAGCTGTTTTTT
CDR3 protein: CASGRTVDTGELFF

CDR3 length: 14
clone size: many
V gene: TRBV4-2
D gene: .
J gene: TRBJ2-7
CDR3 DNA: TGTGCCAGCAGCGTCACAGGGCGCGGCTACGAGCAGTACTTC
CDR3 protein: CASSVTGRGYEQYF

CDR3 length: 14
clone size: few
V gene: TRBV7-2
D gene: .
J gene: TRBJ1-5
CDR3 DNA: TGTGCCAGCAGCTACGGACGCCCAGAACAGCCCCAGCATTTT
CDR3 protein: CASSYGRPEQPQHF

CDR3 length: 13
clone size: .
V gene: TRBV20-1
D gene: .
J gene: TRBJ1-4
CDR3 DNA: TGCAGTGCCCAGGTGGGGGGGAATGAAAAACTGTTTTTT
CDR3 protein: CSAQVGGNEKLFF

CDR3 length: 12
clone size: .
V gene: TRBV29-1
D gene: .
J gene: TRBJ2-3
CDR3 DNA: TGCAGCGGGGATTTGGGAACAGATACGCAGTATTTT
CDR3 protein: CSGDLGTDTQYF

CDR3 length: 13
clone size: .
V gene: TRBV12-3/TRBV12-4
D gene: .
J gene: TRBJ2-1
CDR3 DNA: TGTGCCAGCAGTTTGGAAGAAGCTCGTGAGCAGTTCTTC
CDR3 protein: CASSLEEAREQFF

CDR3 length: 14
clone size: .
V gene: TRBV20-1
D gene: .
J gene: TRBJ2-7
CDR3 DNA: TGCAGTGCGACGCCAGGAGAGCTCCGCTACGAGCAGTACTTC
CDR3 protein: CSATPGELRYEQYF

CDR3 length: 15
clone size: .
V gene: TRBV7-9
D gene: .
J gene: TRBJ1-1
CDR3 DNA: TGTGCCAGCAGCTCCTACCGGGTCCCGAACACTGAAGCTTTCTTT
CDR3 protein: CASSSYRVPNTEAFF

CDR3 length: 13
clone size: few
V gene: TRBV20-1
D gene: .
J gene: TRBJ1-1
CDR3 DNA: TGCAGTGCTGGAGACACCCCTGGCGCTGAAGCTTTCTTT
CDR3 protein: CSAGDTPGAEAFF

CDR3 length: 15
clone size: .
V gene: TRBV2
D gene: .
J gene: TRBJ2-1
CDR3 DNA: TGTGCCAGCAGCGTTGAGCTGGGGAGTCCCAATGAGCAGTTCTTC
CDR3 protein: CASSVELGSPNEQFF

CDR3 length: 15
clone size: .
V gene: TRBV4-1
D gene: .
J gene: TRBJ1-5
CDR3 DNA: TGCGCCAGCAGCCAGACACGAACAAACAATCAGCCCCAGCATTTT
CDR3 protein: CASSQTRTNNQPQHF

CDR3 length: 13
clone size: many
V gene: TRBV12-3/TRBV12-4
D gene: .
J gene: TRBJ2-2
CDR3 DNA: TGTGCCAGCAGTTTCGGGGGGCCCGGGGAGCTGTTTTTT
CDR3 protein: CASSFGGPGELFF

CDR3 length: 16
clone size: .
V gene: TRBV7-3
D gene: .
J gene: TRBJ2-1
CDR3 DNA: TGTGCCAGCAGCTTACAGGGACGCCATCCTTACAATGAGCAGTTCTTC
CDR3 protein: CASSLQGRHPYNEQFF

CDR3 length: 14
clone size: few
V gene: TRBV5-4
D gene: .
J gene: TRBJ2-2
CDR3 DNA: TGTGCCAGCAGAGTGGGAGGGGGCTCCGGGGAGCTGTTTTTT
CDR3 protein: CASRVGGGSGELFF

CDR3 length: 12
clone size: few
V gene: TRBV30
D gene: .
J gene: TRBJ2-7
CDR3 DNA: TGTGCCTGGGGGCCCGGCGGGTACGAGCAGTACTTC
CDR3 protein: CAWGPGGYEQYF

CDR3 length: 16
clone size: .
V gene: TRBV7-8
D gene: .
J gene: TRBJ2-3
CDR3 DNA: TGTGCCAGCAGCTTAGCTACGGGGGGCGACACAGATACGCAGTATTTT
CDR3 protein: CASSLATGGDTDTQYF